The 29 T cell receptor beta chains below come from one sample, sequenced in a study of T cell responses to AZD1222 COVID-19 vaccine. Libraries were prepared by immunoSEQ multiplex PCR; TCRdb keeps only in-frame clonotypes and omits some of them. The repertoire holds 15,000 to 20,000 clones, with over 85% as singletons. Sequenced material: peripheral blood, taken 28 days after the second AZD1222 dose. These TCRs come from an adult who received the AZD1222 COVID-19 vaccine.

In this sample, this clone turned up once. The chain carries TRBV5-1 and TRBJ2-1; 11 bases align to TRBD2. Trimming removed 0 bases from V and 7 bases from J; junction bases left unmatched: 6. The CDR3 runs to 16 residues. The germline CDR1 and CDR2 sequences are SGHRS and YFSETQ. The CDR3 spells CASSLAVTSGVNEQFF. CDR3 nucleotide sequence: TGCGCCAGCAGCTTGGCCGTGACTAGCGGGGTAAATGAGCAGTTCTTC.

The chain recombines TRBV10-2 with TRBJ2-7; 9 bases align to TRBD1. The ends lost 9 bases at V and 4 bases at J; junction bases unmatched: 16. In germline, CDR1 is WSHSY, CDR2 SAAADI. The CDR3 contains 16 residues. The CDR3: CARTRDRDVGAYEQYV. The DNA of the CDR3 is TGCGCCAGGACCCGGGACAGGGATGTTGGGGCGTACGAGCAGTACGTC.

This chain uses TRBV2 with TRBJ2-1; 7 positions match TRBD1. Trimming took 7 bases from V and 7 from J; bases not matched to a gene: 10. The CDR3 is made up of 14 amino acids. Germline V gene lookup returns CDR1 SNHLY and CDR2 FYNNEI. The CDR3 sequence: CASNPMGTANEQFF. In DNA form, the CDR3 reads TGTGCCAGCAACCCAATGGGGACAGCAAATGAGCAGTTCTTC.

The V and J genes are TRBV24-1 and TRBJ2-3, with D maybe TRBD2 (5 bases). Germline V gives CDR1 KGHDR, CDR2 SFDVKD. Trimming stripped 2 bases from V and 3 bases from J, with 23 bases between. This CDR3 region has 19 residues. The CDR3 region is CATSDSPAWTLYGTDTQYF. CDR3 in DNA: TGTGCCACCAGTGATTCTCCTGCCTGGACTCTCTATGGGACAGATACGCAGTATTTT.

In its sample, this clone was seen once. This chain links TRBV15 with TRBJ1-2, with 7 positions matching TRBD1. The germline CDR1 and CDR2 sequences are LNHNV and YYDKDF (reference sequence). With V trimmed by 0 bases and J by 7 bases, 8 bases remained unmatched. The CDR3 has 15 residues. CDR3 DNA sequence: TGTGCCACCAGCAGAGATCGTAAAGGGGGCGGTGGCTACACCTTC. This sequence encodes CATSRDRKGGGGYTF.

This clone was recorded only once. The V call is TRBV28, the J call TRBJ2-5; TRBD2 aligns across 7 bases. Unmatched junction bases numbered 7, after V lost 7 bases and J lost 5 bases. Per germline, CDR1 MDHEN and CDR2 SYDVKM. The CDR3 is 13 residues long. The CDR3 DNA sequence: TGTGCCAGCACCCCCGGGGGGATGGAGACCCAGTACTTC. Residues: CASTPGGMETQYF.

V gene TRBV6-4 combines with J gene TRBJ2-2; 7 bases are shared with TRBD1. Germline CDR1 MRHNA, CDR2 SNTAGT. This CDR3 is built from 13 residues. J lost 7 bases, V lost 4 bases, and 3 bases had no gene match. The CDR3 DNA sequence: TGTGCCAGCAGTGGGACAGGTCTCGGGGAGCTGTTTTTT. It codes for CASSGTGLGELFF.

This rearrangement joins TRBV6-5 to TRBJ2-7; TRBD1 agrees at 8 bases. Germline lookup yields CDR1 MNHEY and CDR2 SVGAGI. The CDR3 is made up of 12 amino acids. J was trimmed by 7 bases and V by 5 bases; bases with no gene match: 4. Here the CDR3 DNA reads TGTGCCAGCAGTCGGACAGGGCGGGAGCAGTACTTC. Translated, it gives CASSRTGREQYF.

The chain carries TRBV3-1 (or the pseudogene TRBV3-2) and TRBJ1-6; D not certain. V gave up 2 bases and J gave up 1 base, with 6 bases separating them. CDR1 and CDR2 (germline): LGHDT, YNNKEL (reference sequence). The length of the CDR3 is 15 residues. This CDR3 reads CASSQRGSYNSPLHF. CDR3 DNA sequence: TGTGCCAGCAGCCAAAGAGGGTCCTATAATTCACCCCTCCACTTT.

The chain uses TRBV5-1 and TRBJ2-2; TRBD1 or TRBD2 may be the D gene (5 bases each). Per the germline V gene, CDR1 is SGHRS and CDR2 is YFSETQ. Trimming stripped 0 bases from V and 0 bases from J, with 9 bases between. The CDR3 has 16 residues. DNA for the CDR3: TGCGCCAGCAGCTTGGTGCTGGGACCGAACACCGGGGAGCTGTTTTTT. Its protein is CASSLVLGPNTGELFF.

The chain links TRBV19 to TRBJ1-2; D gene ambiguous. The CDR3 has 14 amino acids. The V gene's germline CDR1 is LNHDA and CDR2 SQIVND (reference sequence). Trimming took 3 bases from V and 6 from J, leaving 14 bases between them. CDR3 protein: CASSIYGEFDGYTF. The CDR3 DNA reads TGTGCCAGTAGTATTTACGGGGAGTTCGATGGCTACACCTTC. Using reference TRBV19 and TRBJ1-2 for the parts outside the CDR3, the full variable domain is DGGITQSPKYLFRKEGQNVTLSCEQNLNHDAMYWYRQDPGQGLRLIYYSQIVNDFQKGDIAEGYSVSREKKESFPLTVTSAQKNPTAFYLCASSIYGEFDGYTFGSGTRLTVV.

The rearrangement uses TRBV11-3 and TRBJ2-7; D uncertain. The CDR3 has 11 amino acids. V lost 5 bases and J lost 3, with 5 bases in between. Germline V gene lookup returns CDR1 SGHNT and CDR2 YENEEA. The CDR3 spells CASSRYYEQYF. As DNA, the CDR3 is TGTGCCAGCAGCCGGTACTACGAGCAGTACTTC.

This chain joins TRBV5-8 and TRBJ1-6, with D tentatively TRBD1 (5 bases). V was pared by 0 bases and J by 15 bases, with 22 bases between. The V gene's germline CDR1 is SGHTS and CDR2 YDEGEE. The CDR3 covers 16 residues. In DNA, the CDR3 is TGTGCCAGCAGCTTGGCCCGGGGCGGAGTCCTGGAAGACCTCCACTTT. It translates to CASSLARGGVLEDLHF.

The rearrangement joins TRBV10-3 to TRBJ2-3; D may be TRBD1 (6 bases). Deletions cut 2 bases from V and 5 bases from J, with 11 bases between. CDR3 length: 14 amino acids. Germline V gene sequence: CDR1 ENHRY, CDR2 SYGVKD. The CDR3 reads CAISETGQKDTQYF. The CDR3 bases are TGTGCCATCAGTGAGACCGGACAGAAAGATACGCAGTATTTT.

CDR3 loop: CASSRGFRSNQPQHF. The CDR3, as DNA: TGTGCCAGCAGCCGAGGGTTTAGGAGCAATCAGCCCCAGCATTTT. The chain links TRBV6-5 to TRBJ1-5, with no clear D. CDR3 length: 15 amino acids. V was trimmed by 6 bases and J by 1 base, leaving 13 bases between them. CDR1 is MNHEY and CDR2 is SVGAGI in the germline V gene.

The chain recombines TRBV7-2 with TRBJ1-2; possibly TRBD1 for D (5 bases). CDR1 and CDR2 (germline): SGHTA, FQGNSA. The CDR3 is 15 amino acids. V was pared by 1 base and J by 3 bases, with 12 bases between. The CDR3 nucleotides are TGTGCCAGCAGCTTAGGTGGAGGGGTGGACTATGGCTACACCTTC. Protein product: CASSLGGGVDYGYTF.

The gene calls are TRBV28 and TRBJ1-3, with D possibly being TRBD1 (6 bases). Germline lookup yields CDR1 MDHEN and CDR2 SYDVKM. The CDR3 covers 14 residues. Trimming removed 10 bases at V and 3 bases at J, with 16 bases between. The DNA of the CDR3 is TGTGCCACCTCGGCGGGGGCTCTTGGAAACACCATATATTTT. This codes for CATSAGALGNTIYF.

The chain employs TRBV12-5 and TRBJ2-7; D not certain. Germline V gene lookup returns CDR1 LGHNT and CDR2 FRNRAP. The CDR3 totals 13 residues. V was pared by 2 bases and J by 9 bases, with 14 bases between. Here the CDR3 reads CASGLSETLGQYV. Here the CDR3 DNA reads TGTGCTAGTGGTTTGAGCGAGACTCTGGGGCAGTACGTC.

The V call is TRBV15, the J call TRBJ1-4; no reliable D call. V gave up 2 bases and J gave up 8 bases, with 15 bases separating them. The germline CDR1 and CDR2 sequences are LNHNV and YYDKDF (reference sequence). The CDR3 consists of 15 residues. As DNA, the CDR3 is TGTGCCACCAGCAGATCGACCCCCGGCGAGGAAAAACTGTTTTTT. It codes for CATSRSTPGEEKLFF.

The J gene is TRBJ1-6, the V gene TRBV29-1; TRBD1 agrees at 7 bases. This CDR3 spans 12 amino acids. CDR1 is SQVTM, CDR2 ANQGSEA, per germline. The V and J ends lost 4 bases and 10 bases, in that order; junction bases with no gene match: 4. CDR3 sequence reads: CSVGDSSSPLHF. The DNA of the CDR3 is TGCAGCGTTGGGGACAGCAGCTCACCCCTCCACTTT. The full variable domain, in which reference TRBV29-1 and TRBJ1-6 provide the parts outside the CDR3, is SAVISQKPSRDICQRGTSLTIQCQVDSQVTMMFWYRQQPGQSLTLIATANQGSEATYESGFVIDKFPISRPNLTFSTLTVSNMSPEDSSIYLCSVGDSSSPLHFGNGTRLTVT.

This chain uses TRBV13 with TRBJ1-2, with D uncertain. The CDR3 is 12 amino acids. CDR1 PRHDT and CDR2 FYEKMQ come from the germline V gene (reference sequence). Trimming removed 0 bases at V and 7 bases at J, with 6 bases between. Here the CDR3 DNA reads TGTGCCAGCAGCTTAGGAAGGGCTGGCTACACCTTC. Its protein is CASSLGRAGYTF.

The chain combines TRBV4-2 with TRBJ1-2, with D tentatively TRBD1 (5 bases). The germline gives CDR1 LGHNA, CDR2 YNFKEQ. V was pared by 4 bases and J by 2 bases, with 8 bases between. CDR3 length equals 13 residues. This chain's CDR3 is CASSLAGNYGYTF. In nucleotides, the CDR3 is TGTGCCAGCAGCCTAGCAGGGAACTATGGCTACACCTTC.

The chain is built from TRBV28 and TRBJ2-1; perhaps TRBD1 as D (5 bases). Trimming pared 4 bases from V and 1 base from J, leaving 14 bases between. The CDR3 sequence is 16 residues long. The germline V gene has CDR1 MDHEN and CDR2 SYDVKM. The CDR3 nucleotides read TGTGCCAGCAGTTCCCCGGACATCGCTTCCTACAATGAGCAGTTCTTC. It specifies CASSSPDIASYNEQFF.

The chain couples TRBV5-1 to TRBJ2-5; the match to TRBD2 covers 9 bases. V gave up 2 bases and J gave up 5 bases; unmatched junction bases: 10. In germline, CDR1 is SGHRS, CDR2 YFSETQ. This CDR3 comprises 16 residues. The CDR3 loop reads CASSFSAGGPGETQYF. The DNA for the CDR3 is TGCGCCAGCAGCTTTTCCGCGGGGGGGCCCGGGGAGACCCAGTACTTC. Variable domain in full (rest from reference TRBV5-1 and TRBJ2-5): KAGVTQTPRYLIKTRGQQVTLSCSPISGHRSVSWYQQTPGQGLQFLFEYFSETQRNKGNFPGRFSGRQFSNSRSEMNVSTLELGDSALYLCASSFSAGGPGETQYFGPGTRLLVL.

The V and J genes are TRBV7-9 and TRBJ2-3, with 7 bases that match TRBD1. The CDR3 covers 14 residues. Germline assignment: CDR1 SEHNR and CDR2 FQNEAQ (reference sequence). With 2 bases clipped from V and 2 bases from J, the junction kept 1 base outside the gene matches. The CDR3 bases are TGTGCCAGCAGCTTAACAGGGGTCACAGATACGCAGTATTTT. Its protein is CASSLTGVTDTQYF.

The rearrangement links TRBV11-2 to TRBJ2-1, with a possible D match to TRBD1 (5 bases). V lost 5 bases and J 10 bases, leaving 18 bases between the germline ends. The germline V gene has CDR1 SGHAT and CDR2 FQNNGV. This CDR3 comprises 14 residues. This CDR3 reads CASSPIQGYTEQFF. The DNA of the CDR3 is TGTGCCAGCAGCCCGATCCAGGGTTACACCGAGCAGTTCTTC.

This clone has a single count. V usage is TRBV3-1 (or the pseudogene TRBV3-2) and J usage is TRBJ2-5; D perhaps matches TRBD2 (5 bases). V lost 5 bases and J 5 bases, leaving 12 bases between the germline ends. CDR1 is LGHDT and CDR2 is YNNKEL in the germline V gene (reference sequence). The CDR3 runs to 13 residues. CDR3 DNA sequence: TGTGCCAGCAGCGTAGCGTCCAGGGAGACCCAGTACTTC. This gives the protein CASSVASRETQYF.

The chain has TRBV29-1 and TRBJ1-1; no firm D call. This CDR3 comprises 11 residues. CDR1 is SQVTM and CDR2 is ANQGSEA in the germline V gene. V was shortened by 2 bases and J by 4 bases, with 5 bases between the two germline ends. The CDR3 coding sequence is TGCAGCGTTGAAAAAGGCACTGAAGCTTTCTTT. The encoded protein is CSVEKGTEAFF.

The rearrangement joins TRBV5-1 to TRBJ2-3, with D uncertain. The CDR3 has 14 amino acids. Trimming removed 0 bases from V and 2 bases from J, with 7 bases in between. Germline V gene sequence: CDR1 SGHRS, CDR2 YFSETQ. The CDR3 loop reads CASSLEQTTDTQYF. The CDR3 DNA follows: TGCGCCAGCAGCTTGGAACAGACCACAGATACGCAGTATTTT.